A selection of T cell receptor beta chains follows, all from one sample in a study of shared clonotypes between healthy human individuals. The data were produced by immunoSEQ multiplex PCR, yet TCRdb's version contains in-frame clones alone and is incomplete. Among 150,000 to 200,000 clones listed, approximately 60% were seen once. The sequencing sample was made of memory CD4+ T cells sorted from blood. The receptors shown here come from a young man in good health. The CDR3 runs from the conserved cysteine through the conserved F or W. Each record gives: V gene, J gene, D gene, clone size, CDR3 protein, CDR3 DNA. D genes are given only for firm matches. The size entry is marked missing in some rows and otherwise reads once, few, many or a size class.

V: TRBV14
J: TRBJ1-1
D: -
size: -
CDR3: CASSQDLLAFF
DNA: TGTGCCAGCAGCCAAGACCTGTTAGCTTTCTTT

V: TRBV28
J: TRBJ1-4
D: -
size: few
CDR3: CASSLFVTNEKLFF
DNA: TGTGCCAGCAGTTTGTTTGTAACTAATGAAAAACTGTTTTTT

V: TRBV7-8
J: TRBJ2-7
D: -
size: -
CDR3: CASGTLVYEQYF
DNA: TGTGCCAGCGGGACACTAGTATACGAGCAGTACTTC

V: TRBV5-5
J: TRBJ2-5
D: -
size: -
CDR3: CASSWTPRDQETQYF
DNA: TGTGCCAGCAGCTGGACCCCCAGGGACCAAGAGACCCAGTACTTC

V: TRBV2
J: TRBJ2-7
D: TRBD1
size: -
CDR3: CASSEGTGLYEQYF
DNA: TGTGCCAGCAGTGAAGGGACAGGGTTGTACGAGCAGTACTTC

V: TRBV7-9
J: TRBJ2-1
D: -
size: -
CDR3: CASSEQSYNEQFF
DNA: TGTGCCAGCAGCGAACAGTCCTACAATGAGCAGTTCTTC

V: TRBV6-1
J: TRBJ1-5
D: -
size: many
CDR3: CASSEDNQPQHF
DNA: TGTGCCAGCAGTGAGGACAATCAGCCCCAGCATTTT

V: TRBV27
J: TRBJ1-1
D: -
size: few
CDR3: CASSLRVGGWVAFF
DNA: TGTGCCAGCAGTTTAAGAGTCGGGGGTTGGGTAGCTTTCTTT

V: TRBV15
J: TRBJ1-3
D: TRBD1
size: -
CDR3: CATSRGQGSGNTIYF
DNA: TGTGCCACCAGCAGAGGACAGGGGAGTGGAAACACCATATATTTT

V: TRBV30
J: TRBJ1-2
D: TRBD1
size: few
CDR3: CAWSPKPHRTGLNYGYTF
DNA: TGTGCCTGGAGTCCCAAGCCGCACAGGACAGGGCTTAACTATGGCTACACCTTC

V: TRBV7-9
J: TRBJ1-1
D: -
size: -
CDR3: CASSSSSNTEAFF
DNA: TGTGCCAGCAGCTCCTCTTCGAACACTGAAGCTTTCTTT

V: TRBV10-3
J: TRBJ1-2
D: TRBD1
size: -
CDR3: CAISPMGQGEGGYTF
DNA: TGTGCCATCAGTCCGATGGGACAGGGGGAGGGTGGCTACACCTTC

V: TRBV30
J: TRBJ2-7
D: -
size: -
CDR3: CAWRAGLGGSYEQYF
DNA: TGTGCCTGGAGGGCCGGACTAGGGGGATCCTACGAGCAGTACTTC

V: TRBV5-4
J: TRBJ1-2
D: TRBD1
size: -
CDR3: CASSQPTGGDYGYTF
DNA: TGTGCCAGCAGCCAACCGACAGGGGGCGACTATGGCTACACCTTC

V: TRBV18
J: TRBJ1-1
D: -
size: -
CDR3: CASSQREGGYTEAFF
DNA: TGTGCCAGCTCCCAGAGGGAGGGTGGATACACTGAAGCTTTCTTT

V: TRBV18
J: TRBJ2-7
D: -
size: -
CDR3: CASSPKQGSLYEQYF
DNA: TGTGCCAGCTCACCAAAACAGGGTTCACTCTACGAGCAGTACTTC

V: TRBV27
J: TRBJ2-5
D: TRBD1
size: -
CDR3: CASSFGTVETQYF
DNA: TGTGCCAGCAGTTTCGGGACAGTGGAGACCCAGTACTTC

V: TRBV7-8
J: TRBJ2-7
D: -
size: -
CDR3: CASSSGRASYEQYF
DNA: TGTGCCAGCAGCTCGGGACGGGCCTCCTACGAGCAGTACTTC

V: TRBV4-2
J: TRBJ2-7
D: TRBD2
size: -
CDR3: CASSQERGGAGVNEQYF
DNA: TGTGCCAGCAGCCAAGAGAGGGGCGGGGCGGGAGTCAACGAGCAGTACTTC

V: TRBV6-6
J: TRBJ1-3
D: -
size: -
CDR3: CASRSDSAFGNTIYF
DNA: TGTGCCAGCAGATCTGACAGCGCCTTTGGAAACACCATATATTTT

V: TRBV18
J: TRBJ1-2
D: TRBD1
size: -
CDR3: CASSPGPGGADGYTF
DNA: TGTGCCAGCTCACCGGGTCCAGGGGGCGCGGACGGCTACACCTTC

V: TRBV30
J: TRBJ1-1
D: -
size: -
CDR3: CAWSNREKEAFF
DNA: TGTGCCTGGAGTAATCGGGAAAAAGAAGCTTTCTTT

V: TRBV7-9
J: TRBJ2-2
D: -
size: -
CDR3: CALSWTVTGELFF
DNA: TGTGCCCTGAGCTGGACAGTGACCGGGGAGCTGTTTTTT

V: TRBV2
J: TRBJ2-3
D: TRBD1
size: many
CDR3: CASRQGADTQYF
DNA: TGTGCCAGCAGGCAGGGGGCGGATACGCAGTATTTT

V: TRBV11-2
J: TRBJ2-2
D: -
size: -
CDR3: CASSLDRNRALTGELFF
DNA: TGTGCCAGCAGCTTAGATCGGAACAGGGCTCTCACCGGGGAGCTGTTTTTT

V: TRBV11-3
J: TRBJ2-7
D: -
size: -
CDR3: CASSLTYEQYF
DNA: TGTGCCAGCAGCTTGACATACGAGCAGTACTTC

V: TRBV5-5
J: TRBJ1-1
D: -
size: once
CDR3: CASSLYGLDTEAFF
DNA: TGTGCCAGCAGCTTGTACGGGCTGGACACTGAAGCTTTCTTT

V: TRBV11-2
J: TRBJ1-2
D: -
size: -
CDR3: CASSLGMGRGYTF
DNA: TGTGCCAGCAGCTTAGGGATGGGGCGCGGCTACACCTTC

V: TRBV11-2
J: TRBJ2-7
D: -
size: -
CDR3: CASSSRVNSYEQYF
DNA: TGTGCCAGCAGCTCGAGGGTAAATTCCTACGAGCAGTACTTC

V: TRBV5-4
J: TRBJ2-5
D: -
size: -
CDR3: CASTRQSQETQYF
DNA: TGTGCCAGCACTAGACAGTCCCAAGAGACCCAGTACTTC

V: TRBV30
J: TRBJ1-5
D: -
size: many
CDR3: CAWTRSDSRNQPQHF
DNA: TGTGCCTGGACGAGATCGGACAGCCGGAATCAGCCCCAGCATTTT

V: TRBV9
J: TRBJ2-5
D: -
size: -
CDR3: CASSVDGRETQYF
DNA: TGTGCCAGCAGCGTAGATGGCAGAGAGACCCAGTACTTC

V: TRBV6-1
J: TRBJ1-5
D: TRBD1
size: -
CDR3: CASRTGEGYQPQHF
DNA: TGTGCCAGCCGGACAGGGGAGGGTTATCAGCCCCAGCATTTT

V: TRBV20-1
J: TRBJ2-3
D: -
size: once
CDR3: CSAQFLDTQYF
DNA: TGCAGTGCCCAATTTCTGGATACGCAGTATTTT

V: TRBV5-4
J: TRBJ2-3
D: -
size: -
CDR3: CASSLARQGWDTQYF
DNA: TGTGCCAGCAGCTTGGCAAGGCAGGGTTGGGATACGCAGTATTTT

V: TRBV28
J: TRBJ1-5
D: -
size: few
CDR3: CASSRHRHAGQPQHF
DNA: TGTGCCAGCAGTCGACACAGGCATGCAGGTCAGCCCCAGCATTTT

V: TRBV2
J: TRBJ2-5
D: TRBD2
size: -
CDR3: CASAHNAPGLATTQYF
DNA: TGTGCCAGCGCCCACAACGCGCCGGGACTAGCTACGACCCAGTACTTC

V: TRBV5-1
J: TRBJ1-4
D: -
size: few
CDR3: CASSPGQPNEKLFF
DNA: TGCGCCAGCAGCCCCGGACAGCCTAATGAAAAACTGTTTTTT

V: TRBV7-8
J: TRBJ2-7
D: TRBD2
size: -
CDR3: CASSLSGSSYEQYF
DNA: TGTGCCAGCAGCTTAAGCGGGAGTTCCTACGAGCAGTACTTC

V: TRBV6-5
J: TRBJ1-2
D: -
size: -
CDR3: CASSYASIRSGGYTF
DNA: TGTGCCAGCAGTTACGCGTCGATACGGAGCGGGGGATACACCTTC

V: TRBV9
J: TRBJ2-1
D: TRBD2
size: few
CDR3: CASSDYSGVYNEQFF
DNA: TGTGCCAGCAGCGATTATAGCGGGGTCTACAATGAGCAGTTCTTC

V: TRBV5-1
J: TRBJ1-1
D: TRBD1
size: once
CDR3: CASSLSDRRSNTEAFF
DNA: TGCGCCAGCAGCCTTTCGGACAGGCGATCGAACACTGAAGCTTTCTTT

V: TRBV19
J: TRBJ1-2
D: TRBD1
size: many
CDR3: CASSTQRHGTGAAGYTF
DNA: TGTGCCAGTAGTACCCAGCGTCACGGGACAGGGGCCGCTGGCTACACCTTC

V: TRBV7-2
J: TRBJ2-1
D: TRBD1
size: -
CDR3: CASSPLTGSANEQFF
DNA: TGTGCCAGCAGCCCACTGACAGGGAGTGCAAATGAGCAGTTCTTC

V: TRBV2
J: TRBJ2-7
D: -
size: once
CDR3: CASRPDSYEQYF
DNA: TGTGCCAGCAGACCAGACAGCTACGAGCAGTACTTC

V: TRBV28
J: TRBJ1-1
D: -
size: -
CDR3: CASRRTTEAFF
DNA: TGTGCCAGCCGCAGAACAACTGAAGCTTTCTTT